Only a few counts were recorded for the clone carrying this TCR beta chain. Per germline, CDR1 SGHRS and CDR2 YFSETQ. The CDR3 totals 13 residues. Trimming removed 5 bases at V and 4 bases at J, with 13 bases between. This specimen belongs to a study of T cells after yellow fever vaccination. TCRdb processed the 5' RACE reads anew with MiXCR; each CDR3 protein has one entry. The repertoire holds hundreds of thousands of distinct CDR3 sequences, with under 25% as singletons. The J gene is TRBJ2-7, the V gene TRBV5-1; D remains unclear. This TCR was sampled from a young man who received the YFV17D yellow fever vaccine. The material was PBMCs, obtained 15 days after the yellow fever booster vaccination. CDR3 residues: CASRPLGAYEQYF. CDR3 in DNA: TGCGCCAGCAGACCCCTTGGAGCTTACGAGCAGTACTTC.